One and the same sample provided the 3 T cell receptor beta chains below, sequenced in a study of regulatory dendritic cells for organ transplantation. The protocol was immunoSEQ multiplex PCR, while the TCRdb copy is restricted to in-frame clones and leaves out a portion. The profile shows tens of thousands of clones, 75% to 80% of them singletons. Sequencing input: memory CD4+ T cells from blood. The subset is: CD45RO+ memory T cells. Receptors were obtained from a human donor in good health.

CDR3 nucleotide sequence: TGTGCCAGTAGTAGCATGGGATTCGGGAGCAATCAGCCCCAGCATTTT. Amino acids: CASSSMGFGSNQPQHF. V usage is TRBV19 and J usage is TRBJ1-5; D call uncertain. The V end lost 4 bases, the J end lost 1 base, and 14 bases lay between the germline ends. Germline V lookup: CDR1 LNHDA, CDR2 SQIVND (reference sequence). The CDR3 loop spans 16 amino acids.

The chain recombines TRBV4-3 with TRBJ2-3, with D perhaps TRBD1 (7 bases). V lost 4 bases and J lost 0, with 17 bases in between. The germline V gene has CDR1 LGHNA and CDR2 YSLEER. The CDR3 contains 17 residues. CDR3 nucleotides: TGCGCCAGCAGCCGAATACCGACAGGGACTAGCACAGATACGCAGTATTTT. The encoded protein is CASSRIPTGTSTDTQYF.

This clone has a handful of counts. The genes are TRBV19 and TRBJ1-1; no reliable D call. The CDR3 is made up of 15 amino acids. V was trimmed by 2 bases and J by 1 base, leaving 11 bases between them. The germline V gene has CDR1 LNHDA and CDR2 SQIVND (reference sequence). CDR3 amino acids: CASSIYKVGNTEAFF. CDR3 DNA: TGTGCCAGTAGTATATACAAAGTCGGGAACACTGAAGCTTTCTTT.